This entry lists 30 T cell receptor beta chains sequenced from one sample in a study of CD8+CD57+ T cells in acquired aplastic anemia. Using genomic DNA as the template, TCR beta VDJ and CDR3 profiling was carried out. TCRdb itself ran the reads through MiXCR, one entry per CDR3 protein. This table holds under 200,000 distinct CDR3 sequences, roughly 47% found once. The sequenced material came from sorted CD4+, CD8+, or CD8+CD57+ T cells (not recorded which) from PBMCs. These receptors all stem from a human donor in good health.

J is TRBJ1-5 and V is TRBV4-3; no reliable D call. The CDR3 extends over 10 amino acids. Trimming shortened V by 10 bases and J by 6 bases, and 7 bases separated the two germline ends. The germline V gene encodes CDR1 LGHNA and CDR2 YSLEER. This chain's CDR3 is CAKQIQPQHF. CDR3 nucleotide sequence: TGCGCCAAACAGATTCAGCCCCAGCATTTT.

The rearrangement uses TRBV7-9 and TRBJ2-1; D might be TRBD1 or TRBD2, each matching 5 bases. The CDR3 extends over 12 amino acids. CDR1 SEHNR and CDR2 FQNEAQ come from the germline V gene (reference sequence). Trimming took off 7 bases at V and 8 bases at J, with 12 bases between the two ends. Written as DNA, the CDR3 is TGTGCCAGCAAGGGACGGAAGGATGAGCAGTTCTTC. It translates to CASKGRKDEQFF. The entire variable domain, with the rest obtained from reference TRBV7-9 and TRBJ2-1, is as follows: DTGVSQNPRHKITKRGQNVTFRCDPISEHNRLYWYRQTLGQGPEFLTYFQNEAQLEKSRLLSDRFSAERPKGSFSTLEIQRTEQGDSAMYLCASKGRKDEQFFGPGTRLTVL.

This sequence joins TRBV19 and TRBJ2-2; D perhaps matches TRBD2 (5 bases). In germline, CDR1 is LNHDA, CDR2 SQIVND (reference sequence). The CDR3 is 13 amino acids. The V and J ends lost 5 bases and 3 bases respectively, with 7 bases between them. The CDR3 protein is CASSQRYTGELFF. As DNA, the CDR3 is TGTGCCAGTAGTCAGCGGTACACCGGGGAGCTGTTTTTT.

The V call is TRBV3-1, the J call TRBJ1-4, with 7 bases matching TRBD1. The CDR3 is 14 amino acids. The germline CDR1 and CDR2 sequences are LGHDT and YNNKEL (reference sequence). The ends lost 7 bases at V and 5 bases at J; junction bases unmatched: 7. The CDR3 nucleotides read TGTGCCAGCACTCATGGGACAGTAAATGAAAAACTGTTTTTT. It codes for CASTHGTVNEKLFF.

In its sample, this clonotype was seen many times. The chain links TRBV5-6 to TRBJ1-1, with D hard to call. The CDR3 extends over 15 amino acids. Trimming shortened V by 1 base and J by 0 bases, and 10 bases separated the two germline ends. CDR1 and CDR2 (germline): SGHDT, YYEEEE. The CDR3 protein is CASSLNLQMNTEAFF. As DNA, the CDR3 is TGTGCCAGCAGCTTGAATTTACAGATGAACACTGAAGCTTTCTTT.

A remark on this clonotype: One junction end disagrees with the germline gene, perhaps due to a read error. The rearrangement uses TRBV3-1 and TRBJ2-5; D possibly corresponds to TRBD1 (6 bases). The germline V gene has CDR1 LGHDT and CDR2 YNNKEL (reference sequence). CDR3 length: 15 residues. As DNA, the CDR3 is TGTGCCAGCAGCCAAGATATGGGACACCAGGAGACCCAGTACTTC. Translation: CASSQDMGHQETQYF.

Many counts were recorded for this clonotype. This sequence joins TRBV3-1 and TRBJ1-1; D uncertain. Germline V lookup: CDR1 LGHDT, CDR2 YNNKEL (reference sequence). V lost 0 bases, J lost 0 bases, and 8 bases lay in between. CDR3 size: 15 residues. DNA of the CDR3: TGTGCCAGCAGCCAAGAAGGCACGATGAACACTGAAGCTTTCTTT. Translation gives CASSQEGTMNTEAFF.

This clonotype was seen repeatedly, ten times or more. The gene calls are TRBV15 and TRBJ2-7, with unresolved D. V lost 0 bases to trimming and J lost 2 bases, with 8 bases between them. The CDR3 totals 14 residues. Germline V lookup: CDR1 LNHNV, CDR2 YYDKDF (reference sequence). CDR3 sequence (DNA): TGTGCCACCAGCAGAGAGCTAGGTGCCTACGAGCAGTACTTC. The encoded protein is CATSRELGAYEQYF.

V usage is TRBV19 and J usage is TRBJ2-2; D not resolved. Trimming cost V 4 bases and J 8 bases, with 5 bases left between them. CDR1 and CDR2 (germline): LNHDA, SQIVND (reference sequence). This CDR3 region has 11 residues. This CDR3 is CASSKGGELFF. For the CDR3, the DNA is TGTGCCAGTAGTAAAGGTGGGGAGCTGTTTTTT.

This clonotype has a count of ten or more. The V and J genes are TRBV7-2 and TRBJ2-1; TRBD2 matches at 8 bases. Germline V gives CDR1 SGHTA, CDR2 FQGNSA. The CDR3 sequence is 16 residues long. V shed 0 bases, J shed 5 bases, and the junction held 6 bases outside the gene matches. CDR3 nucleotide sequence: TGTGCCAGCAGCTTAGCCGGGCTAGCGGGTGACAATGAGCAGTTCTTC. Protein product: CASSLAGLAGDNEQFF.

This clonotype has a single count. The chain has TRBV4-2 and TRBJ2-3; 9 bases match TRBD2. Germline V gene sequence: CDR1 LGHNA, CDR2 YNFKEQ. The CDR3 extends over 17 amino acids. V trimming: 8 bases; J trimming: 1 base; junction bases outside the gene matches: 13. The CDR3 nucleotides read TGTGCCAGCGGCCCCAGGCGGGAGGGCCGGGGCACAGATACGCAGTATTTT. Its protein product is CASGPRREGRGTDTQYF.

On this clonotype: This may be a read error: a much more frequent sequence differs by one nucleotide. This chain links TRBV19 with TRBJ1-4; D perhaps matches TRBD1 (6 bases). The CDR3 covers 16 residues. Germline V CDR1 and CDR2: LNHDA, SQIVND (reference sequence). CDR3: CASTIGTPATDEKLFF. Written as DNA, the CDR3 is TGTGCCAGTACCATTGGGACACCGGCAACTGATGAAAAACTGTTTTTT.

This clonotype has ten or more counts. The rearrangement uses TRBV5-1 and TRBJ1-4, with unresolved D. The CDR3 is 16 amino acids. V shed 0 bases and J shed 0 bases, with 9 bases lying between them. Germline V lookup: CDR1 SGHRS, CDR2 YFSETQ. This chain's CDR3 is CASSLGFGATNEKLFF. The CDR3 nucleotides read TGCGCCAGCAGCTTGGGGTTCGGAGCAACTAATGAAAAACTGTTTTTT.

At least ten counts were recorded for this clonotype. The rearrangement joins TRBV19 to TRBJ2-5, with 7 bases that match TRBD1. V lost 5 bases and J lost 4; bases outside the gene matches: 7. The CDR3 covers 14 residues. The germline gives CDR1 LNHDA, CDR2 SQIVND (reference sequence). The CDR3 bases are TGTGCCAGTAGTCTTCACAGGGGTGGAGAGACCCAGTACTTC. This translates into CASSLHRGGETQYF. The entire variable domain, with the rest obtained from reference TRBV19 and TRBJ2-5, is as follows: DGGITQSPKYLFRKEGQNVTLSCEQNLNHDAMYWYRQDPGQGLRLIYYSQIVNDFQKGDIAEGYSVSREKKESFPLTVTSAQKNPTAFYLCASSLHRGGETQYFGPGTRLLVL.

The rearrangement joins TRBV10-3 to TRBJ2-7, with TRBD1 matching 7 bases. Looked up from germline, CDR1 is ENHRY and CDR2 is SYGVKD. CDR3 length equals 14 residues. Trimming at V came to 8 bases and at J to 3 bases, leaving 10 bases not matched to a gene. The DNA for the CDR3 is TGTGCCATCGGAACCCGACAGGGCAACTACGAGCAGTACTTC. The encoded protein is CAIGTRQGNYEQYF.

The gene calls are TRBV14 and TRBJ2-7; possible D gene TRBD1, 6 bases. The V end lost 6 bases, the J end lost 0 bases, and 15 bases lay between the germline ends. Per the germline V gene, CDR1 is SGHDN and CDR2 is FVKESK. The CDR3 spans 15 residues. CDR3 residues: CASRLGTSDSYEQYF. The CDR3 DNA follows: TGTGCCAGCAGACTGGGGACATCGGACTCCTACGAGCAGTACTTC.

This chain links TRBV20-1 with TRBJ2-7, with D maybe TRBD1 (6 bases). Trimming stripped 5 bases from V and 3 bases from J, with 14 bases between. The CDR3 loop spans 13 amino acids. Looked up from germline, CDR1 is DFQATT and CDR2 is SNEGSKA (reference sequence). The CDR3 region is CSASGTLIYEQYF. Written as DNA, the CDR3 is TGCAGTGCTTCCGGGACACTGATCTACGAGCAGTACTTC.

The chain employs TRBV12-5 and TRBJ1-5, with 7 positions matching TRBD1. V was clipped by 6 bases and J by 5 bases; unmatched bases: 16. Germline V gene sequence: CDR1 LGHNT, CDR2 FRNRAP. CDR3 length equals 17 residues. In nucleotides, the CDR3 is TGTGCTAGTGGACTGTCCGCCGACAGGGCCCCCCATCAGCCCCAGCATTTT. Its protein is CASGLSADRAPHQPQHF.

A single count supports this clonotype. A much larger clone differs from this one at a single base, so this may be a read error. The gene calls are TRBV20-1 and TRBJ2-4, with D unresolved. The CDR3 has 13 residues. V was cut by 0 bases and J by 13 bases, with 16 bases left in between. The germline CDR1 and CDR2 sequences are DFQATT and SNEGSKA (reference sequence). Written as DNA, the CDR3 is TGCAGTGCTAGAGATTTCCGGTATCATGAGCAGTACTTC. This sequence encodes CSARDFRYHEQYF.

This clonotype has ten or more counts. This sequence joins TRBV7-9 and TRBJ1-5, with a tentative D call TRBD1 (6 bases). The V gene's germline CDR1 is SEHNR and CDR2 FQNEAQ (reference sequence). The V end was cut by 5 bases, the J end by 9 bases, with 11 bases between. This CDR3 is built from 12 residues. The CDR3 protein is CASSRQGMPQHF. In DNA, the CDR3 is TGTGCCAGCAGCCGCCAGGGGATGCCCCAGCATTTT.

This clonotype has at least ten counts. This chain joins TRBV6-2 or TRBV6-3 and TRBJ2-1, with D possibly being TRBD1 or TRBD2 (5 bases each). The germline CDR1 and CDR2 sequences are MNHEY and SVGEGT. Trimming pared 6 bases from V and 2 bases from J, leaving 8 bases between. The CDR3 consists of 13 residues. CDR3 sequence: CASRGTAYNEQFF. In DNA form, the CDR3 reads TGTGCCAGCAGGGGGACGGCCTACAATGAGCAGTTCTTC.

The V call is TRBV7-2, the J call TRBJ1-2; D call uncertain. Trimming removed 5 bases from V and 3 bases from J, with 10 bases in between. Germline loops: CDR1 SGHTA, CDR2 FQGNSA. The CDR3 extends over 13 amino acids. This CDR3 reads CASSREGDYGYTF. CDR3 bases: TGTGCCAGCAGCAGAGAGGGAGACTATGGCTACACCTTC. Based on the CDR3 plus reference TRBV7-2 and TRBJ1-2, the full variable domain is GAGVSQSPSNKVTEKGKDVELRCDPISGHTALYWYRQSLGQGLEFLIYFQGNSAPDKSGLPSDRFSAERTGGSVSTLTIQRTQQEDSAVYLCASSREGDYGYTFGSGTRLTVV.

This clonotype was picked up many times. This sequence joins TRBV20-1 and TRBJ1-6, with D unresolved. This CDR3 comprises 17 residues. CDR1 and CDR2 from the germline V gene are DFQATT and SNEGSKA (reference sequence). Trimming pared 0 bases from V and 0 bases from J, leaving 12 bases between. The CDR3 DNA is TGCAGTGCTAGAGATGGGAGGGAAAGCTCCTATAATTCACCCCTCCACTTT. This gives the protein CSARDGRESSYNSPLHF.

This clonotype has a count of ten or more. V and J are TRBV2 and TRBJ2-1, with D unresolved. This CDR3 region has 11 residues. Trimming pared 7 bases from V and 7 bases from J, leaving 8 bases between. The germline CDR1 and CDR2 sequences are SNHLY and FYNNEI. The CDR3 DNA reads TGTGCCAGCACCCTCGAGAATGAGCAGTTCTTC. This codes for CASTLENEQFF.

Only a few counts were recorded for this clonotype. This chain uses TRBV20-1 with TRBJ1-2, with D perhaps TRBD1 (5 bases). The CDR3 contains 13 residues. Germline V gene sequence: CDR1 DFQATT, CDR2 SNEGSKA (reference sequence). The V gene lost 3 bases and the J gene lost 3 bases, with 11 bases spanning the gap. The CDR3 spells CSASQGRDYGYTF. For the CDR3, the DNA is TGCAGTGCTAGCCAGGGACGGGACTATGGCTACACCTTC.

This clonotype has at least ten counts. V is TRBV12-3 or TRBV12-4 and J is TRBJ1-1, with D possibly matching TRBD1 (5 bases). V lost 5 bases and J lost 4, with 11 bases in between. This CDR3 comprises 13 residues. In DNA, the CDR3 is TGTGCCAGCAGTCCAACAGGATTCACTGAAGCTTTCTTT. Amino acids: CASSPTGFTEAFF.

The rearrangement joins TRBV5-1 to TRBJ2-7; D remains ambiguous. The CDR3 contains 16 residues. The V gene lost 1 base and the J gene lost 3 bases, with 17 bases spanning the gap. Germline assignment: CDR1 SGHRS and CDR2 YFSETQ. The CDR3 loop is CASSLNGPSGGYEQYF. For the CDR3, the DNA is TGCGCCAGCAGCTTGAATGGCCCAAGTGGCGGCTACGAGCAGTACTTC. Looking up the rest from reference TRBV5-1 and TRBJ2-7 gives the full variable domain: KAGVTQTPRYLIKTRGQQVTLSCSPISGHRSVSWYQQTPGQGLQFLFEYFSETQRNKGNFPGRFSGRQFSNSRSEMNVSTLELGDSALYLCASSLNGPSGGYEQYFGPGTRLTVT.

This clonotype was counted once. The chain employs TRBV7-3 and TRBJ1-1; no clear D. Between the trimmed V and J ends, which lost 5 bases and 0 bases, there was a span of 7 bases. The V gene's germline CDR1 is SGHTA and CDR2 FQGTGA. This CDR3 has 13 residues. The CDR3 loop is CASSAGLNTEAFF. CDR3 in DNA: TGTGCCAGCAGCGCCGGTCTGAACACTGAAGCTTTCTTT.

This chain links TRBV5-4 with TRBJ2-7; TRBD1 might be the D (6 bases). Per germline, CDR1 SGHNT and CDR2 YYREEE (reference sequence). V lost 3 bases and J 4 bases, leaving 14 bases between the germline ends. This CDR3 is built from 14 residues. The CDR3 loop is CASSSQGKGYEQYF. The CDR3 DNA reads as TGTGCCAGCAGCTCCCAGGGGAAGGGTTACGAGCAGTACTTC.

This clonotype was recorded once. A much bigger clone sits one base away, suggesting this may be a read error. V gene TRBV12-3 or TRBV12-4 combines with J gene TRBJ1-1; D remains ambiguous. V was trimmed by 8 bases and J by 0 bases, leaving 19 bases between them. The CDR3 extends over 16 amino acids. The CDR3 sequence is CASGRPRVLMNTEAFF. CDR3 bases: TGTGCCAGCGGCCGCCCCCGGGTCCTAATGAACACTGAAGCTTTCTTT.